This TCR beta chain is from a study of T cell repertoires in cytomegalovirus infection. The overall study: Shared public TCR beta signatures pointed to both CMV infection and a matching HLA type.

Germline assignment: CDR1 SGHDN and CDR2 FVKESK. Trimming at V came to 0 bases and at J to 2 bases, leaving 13 bases not matched to a gene. The CDR3 has 19 residues. Points from the study as a whole: The response measured ex vivo was dominated by TCR beta clonotypes (HLA-C-restricted and CMV-specific). Cumulative frequency of public TCR beta families picked out carriers of CMV plus the relevant HLA.

TCRdb used MiXCR to reprocess the reads, holding one entry per CDR3 protein. The sample shows about 100,000 distinct CDR3 sequences, roughly a quarter of them seen only once. In this sample, this clonotype turned up many times. Its specificity is unknown. This clonotype was sampled from a human donor in good health (CMV status not recorded). Some clones in this sample may be carry-over from other donors' samples. The chain uses TRBV14 and TRBJ2-1; 7 bases agree with TRBD2. The sequenced sample consisted of CD8+ T cells from PBMCs. Here the CDR3 DNA reads TGTGCCAGCAGCCAAGATGTAACCTTCAGGGAGGGGACCTACAATGAGCAGTTCTTC. Protein: CASSQDVTFREGTYNEQFF.